A single sample gave rise to the 24 T cell receptor beta chains below, sequenced in a study of neurological immune-mediated disorders. TCRdb itself ran the 5' RACE reads through MiXCR, one entry per CDR3 protein. The top ten hold about 4.7% of the sample, which has about 51,000 distinct CDR3 sequences, roughly 17% seen once. What was sequenced was PBMCs. These receptors all come from a man between 60 and 75 years old in good health.

This clonotype was counted a few times. The CDR3, as DNA: TGTGCCAGCAGCTTAGGTCTAGCTACCTACGAGCAGTACTTC. Translated, it gives CASSLGLATYEQYF. The J gene is TRBJ2-7, the V gene TRBV7-9; a possible D gene is TRBD2 (5 bases). The ends were cut back, 1 base at V and 2 bases at J, with 9 bases in the middle. Germline loops: CDR1 SEHNR, CDR2 FQNEAQ (reference sequence). The CDR3 consists of 14 residues.

This clonotype was observed many times. V gene TRBV27 combines with J gene TRBJ1-2; 8 bases are a match to TRBD1. Germline V CDR1 and CDR2: MNHEY, SMNVEV (reference sequence). There are 14 residues in the CDR3. After removal of 5 bases from V and 4 bases from J, the junction contained 6 bases not matched to a gene. The CDR3 DNA is TGTGCCAGCAGTCCAGGGGGCGCTACCTATGGCTACACCTTC. Translating it yields CASSPGGATYGYTF.

The CDR3 region has the DNA TGTGCCAGCTCACTCTCTCCACGGGACAGGGGGAGAAATGGCTACACCTTC. This sequence encodes CASSLSPRDRGRNGYTF. The genes are TRBV18 and TRBJ1-2; TRBD1 matches at 11 bases. V gave up 4 bases and J gave up 6 bases; unmatched junction bases: 13. CDR3 size: 17 residues. CDR1 is KGHSH, CDR2 LQKENI, per germline. The whole variable domain, remainder taken from reference TRBV18 and TRBJ1-2, is NAGVMQNPRHLVRRRGQEARLRCSPMKGHSHVYWYRQLPEEGLKFMVYLQKENIIDESGMPKERFSAEFPKEGPSILRIQQVVRGDSAAYFCASSLSPRDRGRNGYTFGSGTRLTVV.

This clonotype was recorded at least ten times. The chain combines TRBV25-1 with TRBJ2-7; D call uncertain. There are 11 residues in the CDR3. With 5 bases removed from V and 3 bases from J, the gap between germline ends came to 5 bases. The V gene's germline CDR1 is MGHDK and CDR2 SYGVNS. CDR3 DNA sequence: TGTGCCAGCAGTAGAATCTACGAGCAGTACTTC. This encodes CASSRIYEQYF.

This clonotype has ten or more counts. The chain joins TRBV5-1 to TRBJ2-2; no reliable D call. This CDR3 region has 15 residues. V dropped 4 bases and J dropped 4 bases, with 14 bases sitting between them. Germline CDR1 SGHRS, CDR2 YFSETQ. CDR3 coding DNA: TGCGCCAGCAGCCCTATGAGGCCCAGCACCGGGGAGCTGTTTTTT. Translation gives CASSPMRPSTGELFF.

In regard to this clonotype: A much larger clone differs from this one at a single base, so this may be a read error. V gene TRBV20-1 combines with J gene TRBJ2-7; 8 bases are shared with TRBD1. CDR3 length equals 15 residues. The germline V gene encodes CDR1 DFQATT and CDR2 SNEGSKA (reference sequence). V was clipped by 0 bases and J by 2 bases; unmatched bases: 6. Here the CDR3 DNA reads TGCAGTGCTAGAGATCGGGACAGGTGCGCCTACGAGCAGTACTTC. This sequence encodes CSARDRDRCAYEQYF.

As to this clonotype: A much larger clone sits a single nucleotide away, making a read error possible. The genes are TRBV5-1 and TRBJ1-1; the D is unclear. CDR1 is SGHRS and CDR2 is YFSETQ in the germline V gene. The length of the CDR3 is 14 residues. The CDR3 sequence: CASTLEDANTEAFF. The CDR3 bases are TGCGCCAGCACCTTGGAGGATGCGAACACTGAAGCTTTCTTT.

This clonotype showed up many times. The genes are TRBV12-3 or TRBV12-4 and TRBJ2-6; maybe TRBD2 (5 bases). This CDR3 has 14 residues. Trimming cost V 6 bases and J 3 bases, with 9 bases left between them. Here the CDR3 reads CASSLANGANVLTF. CDR3 sequence (DNA): TGTGCCAGCAGCCTAGCTAATGGGGCCAACGTCCTGACTTTC.

This clonotype has a count of ten or more. The DNA for the CDR3 is TGCAGTTGGGTTGGCAGTCTCGGGGATACGCAGTATTTT. Encoded protein: CSWVGSLGDTQYF. The chain has TRBV29-1 and TRBJ2-3; no clear D. The length of the CDR3 is 13 residues. From germline, CDR1 is SQVTM and CDR2 ANQGSEA.

This chain connects TRBV7-9 to TRBJ2-5; 7 nucleotides line up with TRBD1. The trim removed 5 bases at V and 1 base at J, leaving 4 bases unmatched. In germline, CDR1 is SEHNR, CDR2 FQNEAQ (reference sequence). The CDR3 length is 14 residues. CDR3 nucleotides: TGTGCCAGCAGCCCTGGGACAGTCCAAGAGACCCAGTACTTC. It translates to CASSPGTVQETQYF.

The sample holds many counts of this clonotype. The chain is built from TRBV5-1 and TRBJ2-2; 7 bases are shared with TRBD2. The germline gives CDR1 SGHRS, CDR2 YFSETQ. This CDR3 has 12 amino acids. Unmatched junction bases numbered 6, after V lost 10 bases and J lost 6 bases. CDR3 residues: CAGGLVPGELFF. CDR3 bases: TGCGCCGGCGGACTAGTTCCCGGGGAGCTGTTTTTT.

This clonotype was seen ten or more times. The V call is TRBV12-3 or TRBV12-4, the J call TRBJ2-7; 9 nucleotides agree with TRBD1. This CDR3 contains 15 residues. The V segment lost 6 bases and the J segment 6 bases; nucleotides outside the gene matches: 12. This CDR3 reads CASSPRTGAPGEQYF. CDR3 DNA: TGTGCCAGCAGCCCACGGACAGGGGCTCCCGGCGAGCAGTACTTC.

Many counts were recorded for this clonotype. CDR3 in DNA: TGTGCCAGCAGCTTATCTGGTAGCGGGAGATACAATGAGCAGTTCTTC. Translating gives CASSLSGSGRYNEQFF. This chain connects TRBV7-3 to TRBJ2-1, with 9 bases identical to TRBD2. Germline V lookup: CDR1 SGHTA, CDR2 FQGTGA. Germline trimming cut 2 bases from V and 4 bases from J; bases unmatched to any gene: 6. The CDR3 has 16 residues.

The table lists this clonotype with many counts. This chain connects TRBV5-1 to TRBJ2-1; 9 bases are shared with TRBD2. The CDR3 has 16 residues. CDR1 and CDR2 (germline): SGHRS, YFSETQ. The ends lost 7 bases at V and 10 bases at J; junction bases unmatched: 18. CDR3 sequence reads: CASGRGAGGVGREQFF. As DNA, the CDR3 is TGCGCCAGCGGGCGCGGTGCGGGAGGGGTAGGTCGGGAGCAGTTCTTC.

This clonotype was counted ten times or more. In nucleotides, the CDR3 is TGTGCCAGCAGCTTTTTGTCGGAAAACAATGAGCAGTTCTTC. As protein: CASSFLSENNEQFF. The rearrangement uses TRBV11-2 and TRBJ2-1; D is undetermined. The CDR3 spans 14 residues. Looked up from germline, CDR1 is SGHAT and CDR2 is FQNNGV. Trimming left V 3 bases short and J 5 bases short, with 11 bases between.

This clonotype has ten or more counts. The rearrangement uses TRBV15 and TRBJ2-5; 8 positions agree with TRBD1. Germline trimming cut 1 base from V and 4 bases from J; bases unmatched to any gene: 2. CDR3 length equals 14 residues. From germline, CDR1 is LNHNV and CDR2 YYDKDF (reference sequence). For the CDR3, the DNA is TGTGCCACCAGCAGAGCAGGGGGCCCAGAGACCCAGTACTTC. Its translation is CATSRAGGPETQYF.

Of note for this clonotype: A single base separates this from a much larger clone, so it may be a read error. The CDR3 does not end in the conserved phenylalanine or tryptophan, so this is likely a read error. The chain combines TRBV11-2 with TRBJ2-1; 10 bases are a match to TRBD2. V gave up 5 bases and J gave up 4 bases; unmatched junction bases: 5. The CDR3 has 15 amino acids. Germline lookup yields CDR1 SGHAT and CDR2 FQNNGV. CDR3 sequence: CASSPGTSVYNEQFL. Written as DNA, the CDR3 is TGTGCCAGCAGCCCCGGGACTAGCGTATACAATGAGCAGTTCTTA.

This clonotype was picked up many times. The gene calls are TRBV7-2 and TRBJ2-3; the match to TRBD1 covers 8 bases. The CDR3 is made up of 15 amino acids. Germline V lookup: CDR1 SGHTA, CDR2 FQGNSA. Trimming cost V 0 bases and J 5 bases; bases outside gene matches: 4. In DNA, the CDR3 is TGTGCCAGCAGCTTAGCGCTCGACAGGGGAGATACGCAGTATTTT. Protein sequence: CASSLALDRGDTQYF.

The chain links TRBV6-2 or TRBV6-3 to TRBJ2-3; perhaps TRBD2 as D (6 bases). The V end lost 6 bases, the J end lost 6 bases, and 13 bases lay between the germline ends. CDR3 size: 13 residues. The germline V gene encodes CDR1 MNHEY and CDR2 SVGEGT. This CDR3 is CASRQTSGDTQYF. The CDR3 nucleotides are TGTGCCAGCAGGCAGACTAGTGGGGATACGCAGTATTTT.

Points on this clonotype: This may be a read error, as it is one base from a much larger clone. The rearrangement uses TRBV20-1 and TRBJ2-1, with D perhaps assigned TRBD1 or TRBD2 (6 bases each). The germline gives CDR1 DFQATT, CDR2 SNEGSKA (reference sequence). The germline V and J ends were trimmed by 3 bases and 0 bases, with 18 bases remaining between them. This CDR3 contains 17 residues. In DNA form, the CDR3 reads TGCAGTGCTAGTGTCCCAAGAGGGGGGAGCTCCTACAATGAGCAGTTCTTC. This encodes CSASVPRGGSSYNEQFF.

This clonotype was seen repeatedly, ten times or more. The chain recombines TRBV20-1 with TRBJ2-1; D is unresolved. The CDR3 totals 15 residues. Germline V lookup: CDR1 DFQATT, CDR2 SNEGSKA (reference sequence). V was trimmed by 0 bases and J by 5 bases, leaving 14 bases between them. CDR3 residues: CSARDPGPAHNEQFF. DNA of the CDR3: TGCAGTGCTAGAGATCCGGGCCCGGCCCACAATGAGCAGTTCTTC.

This clonotype was seen at least ten times. This sequence joins TRBV11-2 and TRBJ2-2, with a tentative D call TRBD2 (6 bases). Looked up from germline, CDR1 is SGHAT and CDR2 is FQNNGV. The germline V and J ends were trimmed by 4 bases and 2 bases, with 8 bases remaining between them. The CDR3 is 14 amino acids. The CDR3 sequence: CASSWDSNTGELFF. CDR3 DNA sequence: TGTGCCAGCAGCTGGGACTCAAACACCGGGGAGCTGTTTTTT.

This clonotype was seen repeatedly, ten times or more. This rearrangement joins TRBV5-1 to TRBJ2-1; tentatively, D is TRBD1 (6 bases). Trimming stripped 4 bases from V and 1 base from J, with 12 bases between. Germline CDR1 is SGHRS and CDR2 is YFSETQ. The CDR3 contains 15 residues. CDR3 nucleotide sequence: TGCGCCAGCAGCCCGATGGGGGCTTCCTACAATGAGCAGTTCTTC. It codes for CASSPMGASYNEQFF.

Many counts were recorded for this clonotype. The chain links TRBV5-5 to TRBJ2-3; a possible D gene is TRBD2 (7 bases). The CDR3 loop spans 14 amino acids. In germline, CDR1 is SGHKS, CDR2 YYEKEE (reference sequence). Trimming shortened V by 4 bases and J by 4 bases, and 13 bases separated the two germline ends. CDR3 loop: CASSRSGTPDTQYF. DNA of the CDR3: TGTGCCAGCAGCCGGAGCGGGACACCAGATACGCAGTATTTT.